This TCR beta chain was sequenced in a study of CXCR3-negative and CXCR3-positive naive CD8 T cells (dated by TCRdb to about 2019). Looking at the study overall: In total, roughly 130 million TRB reads were obtained, corresponding to roughly 1.5 +/- 0.3 million reads per library. The diversity and physicochemical repertoire analyses included 11 donors pooled from two independent experiments. For the TRBV-TRBJ cluster analysis, the naive subsets came from 5 or 6 donors, while the memory cells came from 3 donors. Overall results and qualifications from the work: TRB CDR3s from CXCR3-positive naive cells showed higher hydrophobicity (lower Kidera factor 4), lower energy, and higher strength and volume indices than CXCR3-negative naive cells. Comparably high repertoire diversity was found in both naive subsets, whereas much lower repertoire diversity was found in memory CD8+ T cells. Similar TRBV-TRBJ usage was shown by naive CXCR3-negative and CXCR3-positive cells from the same donor, whereas distinct patterns were shown by memory cells. Because surface CD5, which is linked to self-reactivity in mice, was comparable between the naive subsets, TCR interaction strength was also inferred from TRB CDR3 physicochemical properties. Freshly isolated PBMCs were used for most assays because CXCR3 expression partially decreased after cryopreservation.

Sequencing took place on a NextSeq 550. The Human TCR Profiling Kit (MiLaboratory) was used to make UMI-labeled 5' RACE TRB cDNA libraries. The full amount of extracted RNA was used for cDNA synthesis, and the full amount of resulting cDNA was used for PCR amplification. Libraries were prepared in parallel using an identical number of PCR cycles. As for the original processing: With a minimum of two reads required per UMI, MIGEC and MiXCR pulled out about 50,000 +/- 10,000 unique UMI-labeled TRB cDNA molecules from each library. On average, each library contained approximately 40,000 +/- 10,000 functional in-frame TRB CDR3 nucleotide clonotypes without stop codons. After downsampling to 5000 UMI-labeled TRB molecules per sample, diversity metrics such as normalized Shannon-Wiener and Chao1 were calculated in VDJtools. Clonotype-size-weighted physicochemical properties of the central five CDR3 residues (interaction energy, strength, volume and Kidera factor 4) were computed in VDJtools. The reads underwent TCRdb reprocessing, giving one record for each CDR3 protein sequence and no DNA. The V and J calls reflect TCRdb's pipeline rather than the authors' work. The sample table gives fewer than 95,000 distinct CDR3 sequences. The ten top clones hold 1.1% of the sample.

Turning to this clonotype: Its antigen specificity is not known.

Each CD8+ T cell subset was flow-sorted in triplicate, and some 310,000 cells per subset were placed directly into RLT lysis buffer. Naive CD8+ T cells were defined stringently as CD45RO-CCR7+CD27+CD95- to exclude memory contaminants. Peripheral blood mononuclear cells were isolated from buffy coats using standard density gradient centrifugation. Naive CXCR3-negative and CXCR3-positive CD8+ T cells were flow-sorted on a FACSAria III. An RNeasy Mini Kit was used to extract total RNA from the sorted cells. The source is a human donor in good health. Some clones in this sample may be carry-over from other donors' samples. Sequencing was carried out using naive CXCR3- CD8+ T cells from blood. In the paper's terms, the cell subset or site label means: CD45RO-CCR7+CD27+CD95- naive CD8+ T cells lacking CXCR3 (TNR3-).

CDR3 region: CASSTTLAETSTDTQYF. The rearrangement joined TRBV3-1 to TRBJ2-3; TCRdb's D gene call, TRBD2, goes unchecked for lack of DNA. From the cysteine through the phenylalanine, the CDR3 covers 17 amino acids. The DNA is not on file. Taken from the germline V gene (reference sequence), the CDR1 and CDR2 loops are LGHDT and YNNKEL.